Each of the 10 T cell receptor beta chains below was sequenced from the same sample in a study of blood T cell repertoires in COVID-19. Sequenced by immunoSEQ multiplex PCR; TCRdb stores in-frame clones only, minus some. The profile shows about 110,000 clones, less than 75% of them singletons. Sequenced input: peripheral blood. These receptors all come from a woman in her forties with acute or convalescent COVID-19.

The V and J genes are TRBV4-2 and TRBJ2-7, with D perhaps matching TRBD2 (7 bases). Germline lookup yields CDR1 LGHNA and CDR2 YNFKEQ. V shed 5 bases and J shed 6 bases, with 23 bases lying between them. This CDR3 is 16 amino acids long. In DNA form, the CDR3 reads TGTGCCAGCAGCGTACCCGTGGGGGGGCCTATAGTCGAGCAGTACTTC. The encoded protein is CASSVPVGGPIVEQYF.

This chain links TRBV7-2 with TRBJ2-7; TRBD2 aligns across 8 bases. The CDR3 runs to 13 residues. Per germline, CDR1 SGHTA and CDR2 FQGNSA. V was pared by 5 bases and J by 4 bases, with 4 bases of the junction left unmatched. The DNA for the CDR3 is TGTGCCAGCAGCGACGGGACTAGGTACGAGCAGTACTTC. It yields the protein CASSDGTRYEQYF.

The chain carries TRBV29-1 and TRBJ2-3; TRBD2 agrees at 13 bases. V shed 8 bases and J 5 bases; nucleotides not matched to a gene: 10. This CDR3 has 15 residues. Germline-derived CDR1 and CDR2 are SQVTM and ANQGSEA. The CDR3 sequence: CSIRGLAGDGDTQYF. As DNA, the CDR3 is TGCAGCATCCGCGGACTAGCGGGGGATGGAGATACGCAGTATTTT.

This chain uses TRBV12-3 or TRBV12-4 with TRBJ1-2; 9 bases map to TRBD1. The ends lost 7 bases at V and 7 bases at J; junction bases unmatched: 7. The CDR3 is 13 residues long. CDR3 residues: CASTITGGGGYTF. The CDR3 region has the DNA TGTGCCAGCACCATAACAGGGGGCGGTGGCTACACCTTC.

This clone was counted between two and nine times. The chain combines TRBV7-9 with TRBJ2-3; 8 bases agree with TRBD1. J was trimmed by 6 bases and V by 4 bases; bases with no gene match: 6. This CDR3 has 14 residues. Germline CDR1 is SEHNR and CDR2 is FQNEAQ (reference sequence). This chain's CDR3 is CASSWTGLSDTQYF. The CDR3 DNA reads TGTGCCAGCAGCTGGACAGGGTTATCGGATACGCAGTATTTT. Complete variable domain (other parts from reference TRBV7-9 and TRBJ2-3): DTGVSQNPRHKITKRGQNVTFRCDPISEHNRLYWYRQTLGQGPEFLTYFQNEAQLEKSRLLSDRFSAERPKGSFSTLEIQRTEQGDSAMYLCASSWTGLSDTQYFGPGTRLTVL.

V is TRBV5-1 and J is TRBJ2-2; weak D call: TRBD2 (6 bases). Per germline, CDR1 SGHRS and CDR2 YFSETQ. Trimming left V 3 bases short and J 0 bases short, with 12 bases between. This CDR3 has 16 amino acids. The CDR3 bases are TGCGCCAGCAGCTCTTTGGGGGACTCGAACACCGGGGAGCTGTTTTTT. This sequence encodes CASSSLGDSNTGELFF. Together with reference TRBV5-1 and TRBJ2-2, the CDR3 gives the full variable domain: KAGVTQTPRYLIKTRGQQVTLSCSPISGHRSVSWYQQTPGQGLQFLFEYFSETQRNKGNFPGRFSGRQFSNSRSEMNVSTLELGDSALYLCASSSLGDSNTGELFFGEGSRLTVL.

This clone ranks as medium-sized (0.01 to 0.1%). This chain links TRBV2 with TRBJ2-3, with 12 bases aligning to TRBD2. The J segment lost 2 bases and the V segment lost 5 bases, leaving 8 bases of the junction unmatched. The CDR3 is made up of 17 amino acids. Germline assignment: CDR1 SNHLY and CDR2 FYNNEI. CDR3 bases: TGTGCCAGCAGTTCTAGACTAGCGGGGGATTTCACAGATACGCAGTATTTT. It codes for CASSSRLAGDFTDTQYF.

This chain links TRBV9 with TRBJ2-1, with D tentatively TRBD2 (5 bases). V was clipped by 3 bases and J by 5 bases, with 9 bases between them. There are 13 residues in the CDR3. Germline assignment: CDR1 SGDLS and CDR2 YYNGEE. The CDR3 DNA reads as TGTGCCAGCAGCGGAGGAGGAAACAATGAGCAGTTCTTC. It is translated as CASSGGGNNEQFF. The complete variable domain, with remaining parts taken from reference TRBV9 and TRBJ2-1, reads DSGVTQTPKHLITATGQRVTLRCSPRSGDLSVYWYQQSLDQGLQFLIQYYNGEERAKGNILERFSAQQFPDLHSELNLSSLELGDSALYFCASSGGGNNEQFFGPGTRLTVL.

This chain connects TRBV7-2 to TRBJ1-4; D gene unclear. CDR1 and CDR2 (germline): SGHTA, FQGNSA. The CDR3 contains 13 residues. V was clipped by 1 base and J by 11 bases, with 11 bases between them. CDR3 loop: CASSLESGRKLFF. The CDR3 nucleotides are TGTGCCAGCAGCTTAGAGTCTGGGCGTAAACTGTTTTTT. The whole variable domain, filled in from reference TRBV7-2 and TRBJ1-4, reads GAGVSQSPSNKVTEKGKDVELRCDPISGHTALYWYRQSLGQGLEFLIYFQGNSAPDKSGLPSDRFSAERTGGSVSTLTIQRTQQEDSAVYLCASSLESGRKLFFGSGTQLSVL.

This chain uses TRBV28 with TRBJ1-3, with D perhaps matching TRBD1 (6 bases). CDR3 size: 13 residues. With 11 bases removed from V and 0 bases from J, the gap between germline ends came to 11 bases. In germline, CDR1 is MDHEN, CDR2 SYDVKM. The CDR3 sequence is CAASRGSGNTIYF. DNA for the CDR3: TGTGCCGCCTCCAGGGGCTCTGGAAACACCATATATTTT.